This is a list of T cell receptor beta chains from one sample in a study of shared clonotypes between healthy human individuals. Generated by immunoSEQ multiplex PCR, the TCRdb table keeps only in-frame clones and is missing some. The sample holds around 690,000 clones, 80% to 95% seen once. Sequencing was carried out using memory CD8+ T cells from PBMCs. The receptor source for this set is a man between 18 and 29 years old in good health. Some clones in this sample may be carry-over from other donors' samples. Both conserved end residues are part of each CDR3. D genes are given only for firm matches. Not every row has a clone size; where given, it reads once, few, many or a size class.

TRBJ2-6	TRBV9	-	-	TGTGCCAGCAGCGTAGATGCAAGCTCTGGGGCCAACGTCCTGACTTTC	CASSVDASSGANVLTF
TRBJ1-4	TRBV5-6	once	TRBD1	TGTGCCAGCAGCGTCGGGCCTTCAGGGGGTAATGAAAAACTGTTTTTT	CASSVGPSGGNEKLFF
TRBJ2-3	TRBV11-3	-	TRBD1	TGTGCCAGCAGCCGGACAGGGGCTAGCACAGATACGCAGTATTTT	CASSRTGASTDTQYF
TRBJ1-5	TRBV10-3	-	TRBD1	TGTGCCATCAGTGGAACTTGGACAGGGGAAAGACAGCCCCAGCATTTT	CAISGTWTGERQPQHF
TRBJ1-1	TRBV6-1	-	-	TGTGCCAGCATCAGACAGGAAGCTTTCTTT	CASIRQEAFF
TRBJ2-3	TRBV5-1	-	-	TGCGCCAGCAGCTTGTGGCAGGGACATAGCACAGATACGCAGTATTTT	CASSLWQGHSTDTQYF
TRBJ2-6	TRBV27	-	-	TGTGCCAGCAGTTTAACGATCGGGGCCAACGTCCTGACTTTC	CASSLTIGANVLTF
TRBJ1-2	TRBV9	few	TRBD1	TGTGCCAGCAGCGAGGGGGACAGGGCCCACCTTAACTATGGCTACACCTTC	CASSEGDRAHLNYGYTF
TRBJ2-1	TRBV19	-	-	TGTGCCAGTAGTATAGGCAGGGTGAATGAGCAGTTCTTC	CASSIGRVNEQFF
TRBJ2-7	TRBV11-1	-	-	TGTGCCAGCAGCTTAGGGGGGGACAGCCCCAACGAGCAGTACTTC	CASSLGGDSPNEQYF
TRBJ2-7	TRBV28	-	TRBD2	TGTGCCAGCAGTTTATTCCCCCCTAGCGGGAGCTCCTACGAGCAGTACTTC	CASSLFPPSGSSYEQYF
TRBJ2-7	TRBV7-3	-	-	TGTGCCAGCAGCCCGGGCCCCTCCTACGAGCAGTACTTC	CASSPGPSYEQYF
TRBJ2-1	TRBV5-4	-	TRBD2	TGTGCCAGCAGTTTGGGAACTAGCGGGAGCATCAATGAGCAGTTCTTC	CASSLGTSGSINEQFF
TRBJ2-2	TRBV10-3	-	-	TGTGCCTACAAGGACGGAACCGGGGAGCTGTTTTTT	CAYKDGTGELFF
TRBJ1-2	TRBV9	-	TRBD1	TGTGCCAGCAGCGTCCGGGACAGGGGGTATGGCTACACCTTC	CASSVRDRGYGYTF
TRBJ2-7	TRBV11-3	-	-	TGTGCCAGCAGCCCAGGGACACTTTACGAGCAGTACTTC	CASSPGTLYEQYF
TRBJ1-6	TRBV7-9	-	-	TGTGCCAGCAGCGTTAACGAGTCACCCCTCCACTTT	CASSVNESPLHF
TRBJ2-7	TRBV27	-	-	TGTGCCAGCAGTCCCAGACCCGGGGCGAATTACGAGCAGTACTTC	CASSPRPGANYEQYF
TRBJ2-7	TRBV7-9	-	-	TGTGCCAGCGCGACTCCGGGGACGCGAGCCTACGAGCAGTACTTC	CASATPGTRAYEQYF
TRBJ2-7	TRBV27	-	TRBD2	TGTGCCAGCTGCCCAGCGGGAGGTCCCTACGAGCAGTACTTC	CASCPAGGPYEQYF
TRBJ2-7	TRBV28	once	TRBD2	TGTGCCAGCAGTTTAGATCGAGCGACACTAGCGGGAGAAGGATCTAACGAGCAGTACTTC	CASSLDRATLAGEGSNEQYF
TRBJ2-7	TRBV19	-	-	TGTGCCAGTAGTATCGGCGTCGGAGAGGGGCAAGGCGAGCAGTACTTC	CASSIGVGEGQGEQYF
TRBJ2-7	TRBV4-1	-	-	TGCGCCAGCAGCCAGCAGGGTCTTGGGTACGAGCAGTACTTC	CASSQQGLGYEQYF
TRBJ2-2	TRBV28	-	TRBD1	TGTGCCAGCAGCTGGACAGGGTTTGGCGGGGAGCTGTTTTTT	CASSWTGFGGELFF
TRBJ2-1	TRBV7-9	-	TRBD2	TGTGCCAGCAGCCCACCGCTTAGTACGTGGGGGGGAAGTTCCAATGAGCAGTTCTTC	CASSPPLSTWGGSSNEQFF
TRBJ2-3	TRBV6-1	few	TRBD2	TGTGCCAGCAGTGAAGTTTTGGGGGAGGGCCGTACAGATACGCAGTATTTT	CASSEVLGEGRTDTQYF
TRBJ2-3	TRBV9	once	-	TGTGCCAGCAGCGTAGACGGGGGAGATACGCAGTATTTT	CASSVDGGDTQYF
TRBJ2-7	TRBV14	-	TRBD1	TGTGCCAGCAGCGACAGGGGCCAAAACTACGAGCAGTACTTC	CASSDRGQNYEQYF
TRBJ2-7	TRBV5-1	-	-	TGCGCCAGCAGCTTGGGTTCAGGGGCCTACTACGAGCAGTACTTC	CASSLGSGAYYEQYF
TRBJ2-1	TRBV19	-	-	TGTGCCACGGGACCCTACAATGAGCAGTTCTTC	CATGPYNEQFF
TRBJ1-1	TRBV28	-	-	TGTGCCAGCAGTCCCCTCCGAGGTAAAGACACTGAAGCTTTCTTT	CASSPLRGKDTEAFF
TRBJ2-1	TRBV7-3	-	-	TGTGCCAGCAGCCTCGGGACTCACAGCTCCTACAATGAGCAGTTCTTC	CASSLGTHSSYNEQFF
TRBJ1-5	TRBV28	-	-	TGTGCCAGCAGTTTGGGCCCCTGGATAAATCAGCCCCAGCATTTT	CASSLGPWINQPQHF
TRBJ2-7	TRBV14	-	-	TGTGCCAGCAGCCAGGGTTACGAGCAGTACTTC	CASSQGYEQYF
TRBJ2-2	TRBV28	-	TRBD2	TGTGCCAGCAGTCTAGGGGAGGGCGGGGAGCTGTTTTTT	CASSLGEGGELFF
TRBJ1-4	TRBV6-1	-	-	TGTGCCAGCAGTGAACTAGGGGGAGGACTCGTTAATGAAAAACTGTTTTTT	CASSELGGGLVNEKLFF
TRBJ2-4	TRBV28	-	-	TGTGCCAGCAGTTTATTGGGTGGGAAAAACATTCAGTACTTC	CASSLLGGKNIQYF
TRBJ2-2	TRBV9	-	-	TGTGCCAGCAGCGCCTATCCCGGCACCGGGGAGCTGTTTTTT	CASSAYPGTGELFF
TRBJ2-7	TRBV7-9	-	TRBD1	TGTGCCAGCAGCCCGGACAGGGACTACGAGCAGTACTTC	CASSPDRDYEQYF
TRBJ1-5	TRBV19	-	-	TGTGCCAGTAGTATCCAGGGCTTCCAGCCCCAGCATTTT	CASSIQGFQPQHF
TRBJ2-7	TRBV27	-	TRBD2	TGTGCCAGCAGTCCGCGACTAGCGGGAGTACACGAGCAGTACTTC	CASSPRLAGVHEQYF
TRBJ2-7	TRBV15	-	TRBD2	TGTGCCACCAGCACCCCAGCGGGAGGCCCCTTAGGTTACGAGCAGTACTTC	CATSTPAGGPLGYEQYF
TRBJ1-2	TRBV10-2	once	TRBD1	TGCGCCAGCAGTGAGTCGTTTGGGCCAGGGGGCTATGGCTACACCTTC	CASSESFGPGGYGYTF